This T cell receptor (beta chain) was recovered during a study of a mutant IDH1 vaccine in newly diagnosed glioma. In the study overall: Patients were pretreated with radiotherapy, temozolomide, or both, mostly both.

Notes on this clone: Its antigen is currently unknown.

Study findings and constraints: With respect to changes in top peripheral T cell clonotypes, pseudoprogression seemed unrelated. Researchers report vaccine-induced immune responses in 93.3% of patients.

This CDR3 contains 11 residues. Germline values: CDR1 SQVTM, CDR2 ANQGSEA. V shed 1 base and J shed 6 bases, with 7 bases lying between them. Time point meaning: baseline, week 1 (first vaccination visit). Sample treatment: pre-vaccination baseline after standard-of-care therapy. Donors harbored newly found WHO grade 3 or 4 IDH1-mutant, ATRX-lost astrocytomas. Measured with immunoSEQ multiplex PCR; TCRdb has only the in-frame clones, and not every one. This sample has 55,000 to 70,000 clones, with 65% to 90% found just once. This chain connects TRBV29-1 to TRBJ2-7; D is unresolved. The source of this sequence is a man aged 30 to 39 with glioma. This specimen was PBMCs, taken from a glioma patient treated with radiotherapy, temozolomide or both. For the CDR3, the DNA is TGCAGCGTTGAAGGGACGTCCGAGCAGTACTTC. Amino acids: CSVEGTSEQYF.